This entry features one T cell receptor (beta chain) sequence. Its specificity is not known. Germline CDR1 reads SQVTM; CDR2 reads ANQGSEA. Trimming took 4 bases from V and 7 from J, leaving 10 bases between them. This CDR3 region has 12 residues. These data originate in a study of post-analysis software for immune sequencing data. Background on the study: Multiple sclerosis in the patients followed relapsing-remitting, secondary progressive and progressive-relapsing courses. Study-level results: Relative to controls, patients had about 5 TRBV segments at higher frequency, with TRBV5-6, TRBV5-1 and TRBV20-1 among these. Strong same-batch co-clustering of samples appeared with F measure clustering. Normalized Chao1 diversity was significantly reduced in patients versus controls.

TCR beta cDNA libraries included unique molecular identifiers. The authors obtained 500,000 to 600,000 cDNA molecules from roughly 1 to 10 million T cells. MiXCR, applied by TCRdb to the PCR reads, yields one record per CDR3 protein. The sample has 820,000 or so distinct CDR3 sequences, roughly 58% seen once. The sample taken for sequencing was blood. This TCR was recovered from a girl aged 10 to 17 with multiple sclerosis. The chain employs TRBV29-1 and TRBJ1-4; the D gene is possibly TRBD1 (5 bases). Here the CDR3 DNA reads TGCAGCGTTGGGCAGGGCGGTGAAAAACTGTTTTTT. Translating gives CSVGQGGEKLFF.